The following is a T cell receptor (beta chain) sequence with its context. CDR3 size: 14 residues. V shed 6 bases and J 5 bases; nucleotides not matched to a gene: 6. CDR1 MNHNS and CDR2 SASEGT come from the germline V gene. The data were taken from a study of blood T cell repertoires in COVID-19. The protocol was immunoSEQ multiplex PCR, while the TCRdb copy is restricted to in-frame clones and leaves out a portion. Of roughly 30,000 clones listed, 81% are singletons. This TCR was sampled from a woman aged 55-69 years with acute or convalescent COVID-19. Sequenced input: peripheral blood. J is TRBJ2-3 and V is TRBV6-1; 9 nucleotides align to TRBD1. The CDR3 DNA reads TGTGCCAGCAGGAGGACAGGGGAGGGAGATACGCAGTATTTT. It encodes CASRRTGEGDTQYF.